The 8 T cell receptor beta chains presented below share a single source sample, sequenced in a study of blood T cell repertoires in COVID-19. The assay was immunoSEQ multiplex PCR, and TCRdb's table has in-frame clones only and misses some. The table shows roughly 150,000 clones, with 86% occurring only once. Sequenced sample: peripheral blood. All receptors come from a woman in her 70s with acute or convalescent COVID-19.

This rearrangement joins TRBV4-3 to TRBJ1-1; a possible D gene is TRBD1 (6 bases). Trimming cost V 0 bases and J 2 bases, with 13 bases left between them. The CDR3 totals 16 residues. Germline assignment: CDR1 LGHNA and CDR2 YSLEER. The CDR3 loop reads CASSQDIDRRNTEAFF. The CDR3 region has the DNA TGCGCCAGCAGCCAAGATATCGACAGGAGAAACACTGAAGCTTTCTTT.

The chain recombines TRBV19 with TRBJ1-1, with D perhaps matching TRBD1 (5 bases). Germline V gene data show CDR1 as LNHDA and CDR2 as SQIVND (reference sequence). This CDR3 region has 14 residues. V was pared by 7 bases and J by 0 bases, with 12 bases between. The CDR3 DNA follows: TGTGCCAGTAACCCAGGGCTTTTGAACACTGAAGCTTTCTTT. Translation: CASNPGLLNTEAFF.

The rearrangement joins TRBV9 to TRBJ1-1; no reliable D call. The CDR3 spans 12 residues. Trimming shortened V by 4 bases and J by 6 bases, and 10 bases separated the two germline ends. Germline CDR1 is SGDLS and CDR2 is YYNGEE. The CDR3 sequence is CASSNLRAEAFF. In DNA, the CDR3 is TGTGCCAGCAGCAATCTGAGGGCTGAAGCTTTCTTT.

The chain employs TRBV30 and TRBJ2-7; 8 bases map to TRBD1. The CDR3 spans 14 residues. Germline V CDR1 and CDR2: GTSNPN, SVGIG (reference sequence). J was trimmed by 2 bases and V by 5 bases; bases with no gene match: 8. CDR3: CAWGDRSHPYEQYF. The CDR3 DNA sequence: TGTGCCTGGGGGGACAGGTCACACCCCTACGAGCAGTACTTC.

The chain has TRBV4-3 and TRBJ1-1; no reliable D call. The CDR3 is made up of 14 amino acids. The V gene lost 3 bases and the J gene lost 1 base, with 9 bases spanning the gap. The V gene's germline CDR1 is LGHNA and CDR2 YSLEER. The CDR3 DNA is TGCGCCAGCAGCCATGTGGGCCAGAACACTGAAGCTTTCTTT. This codes for CASSHVGQNTEAFF.

The chain employs TRBV27 and TRBJ1-5, with D perhaps matching TRBD1 (5 bases). The V gene lost 7 bases and the J gene lost 4 bases, with 14 bases spanning the gap. The germline CDR1 and CDR2 sequences are MNHEY and SMNVEV (reference sequence). The CDR3 totals 14 residues. CDR3 nucleotides: TGTGCCAGCACCCCTCAGGGAGGTAATCAGCCCCAGCATTTT. Translating gives CASTPQGGNQPQHF.

This rearrangement joins TRBV19 to TRBJ1-1; tentatively, D is TRBD1 (6 bases). V gave up 7 bases and J gave up 0 bases, with 15 bases separating them. The germline V gene encodes CDR1 LNHDA and CDR2 SQIVND (reference sequence). CDR3 size: 15 residues. The CDR3: CASIVGGGMNTEAFF. In DNA, the CDR3 is TGTGCCAGTATCGTTGGGGGCGGTATGAACACTGAAGCTTTCTTT.

The chain is built from TRBV6-5 and TRBJ1-2; 8 bases align to TRBD1. In germline, CDR1 is MNHEY, CDR2 SVGAGI. V dropped 2 bases and J dropped 0; count of bases not matched to a gene: 5. There are 16 residues in the CDR3. The CDR3 DNA sequence: TGTGCCAGCAGTTACCGGGACAGGTCGACTAACTATGGCTACACCTTC. This encodes CASSYRDRSTNYGYTF.